This T cell receptor (beta chain) was identified during a study of blood T cell repertoires in COVID-19. Germline trimming cut 1 base from V and 5 bases from J; bases unmatched to any gene: 4. The germline V gene has CDR1 LNHNV and CDR2 YYDKDF (reference sequence). The CDR3 consists of 16 residues. This clone was found once. TCRdb's copy holds only in-frame clones and misses some; the assay was immunoSEQ multiplex PCR. The data contain 400,000 to 500,000 clones, around 89% of them seen just once; the ten biggest clones take up about 1.7%. This clonotype originated in a woman between 35 and 50 years old who had recovered from COVID-19. The V gene is TRBV15, the J gene TRBJ1-4; TRBD1 matches 10 bases. Sequenced input: PBMCs or T cells enriched from blood (not recorded which). The CDR3 loop reads CATSRGGTGDNEKLFF. In DNA form, the CDR3 reads TGTGCCACCAGCAGAGGAGGGACAGGGGACAATGAAAAACTGTTTTTT.